This TCR beta chain was sequenced for a study of cytomegalovirus exposure and HLA in healthy donors. Study in general: The early release's HLA-typed donors yielded 65 million to 85 million unique TCRs.

There are 15 residues in the CDR3. V lost 3 bases, J lost 1 base, and 12 bases lay in between. Germline V gene lookup returns CDR1 MDHEN and CDR2 SYDVKM. Study results and caveats: It was assumed in the presence/absence analyses that sequencing depth was roughly uniform across donors.

This PCR relied on a set of 60 Vbeta primers and 13 Jbeta primers. TCRdb's copy holds only in-frame clones and misses some; the assay was immunoSEQ multiplex PCR. The sample has around 200,000 clones, around 76% seen once. Comments on this clone: Its antigen is still unknown.

Despite likely unrecorded immune exposures, the donors were nominally healthy at the time of sampling. The TCR was taken from a woman aged 25 to 39 in good health and CMV-seropositive. The sample consisted of PBMCs. This chain links TRBV28 with TRBJ1-1; a possible D gene is TRBD1 (5 bases). CDR3 nucleotide sequence: TGTGCCAGCAGTTTGCTGACAGAGACGAACACTGAAGCTTTCTTT. Protein product: CASSLLTETNTEAFF. Variable domain in full (rest from reference TRBV28 and TRBJ1-1): DVKVTQSSRYLVKRTGEKVFLECVQDMDHENMFWYRQDPGLGLRLIYFSYDVKMKEKGDIPEGYSVSREKKERFSLILESASTNQTSMYLCASSLLTETNTEAFFGQGTRLTVV.